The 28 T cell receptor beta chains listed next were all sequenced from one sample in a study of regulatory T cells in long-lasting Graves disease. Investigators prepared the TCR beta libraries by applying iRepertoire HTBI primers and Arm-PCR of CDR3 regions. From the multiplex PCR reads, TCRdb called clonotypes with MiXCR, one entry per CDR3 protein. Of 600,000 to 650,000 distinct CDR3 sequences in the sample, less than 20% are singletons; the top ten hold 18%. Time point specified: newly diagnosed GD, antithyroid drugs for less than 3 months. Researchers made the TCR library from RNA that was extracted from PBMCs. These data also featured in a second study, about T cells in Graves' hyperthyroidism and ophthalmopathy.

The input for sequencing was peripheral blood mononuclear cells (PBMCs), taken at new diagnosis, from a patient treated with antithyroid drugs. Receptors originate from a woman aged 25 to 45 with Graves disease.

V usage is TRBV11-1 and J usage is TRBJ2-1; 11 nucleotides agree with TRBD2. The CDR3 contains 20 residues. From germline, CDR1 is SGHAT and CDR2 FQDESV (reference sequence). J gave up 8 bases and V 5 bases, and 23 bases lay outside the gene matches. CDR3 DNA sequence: TGTGCCAGCAGCCTACCCGGGTTGCTAGCGGGAGGAGCTGGAATGGATGAGCAGTTCTTC. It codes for CASSLPGLLAGGAGMDEQFF.

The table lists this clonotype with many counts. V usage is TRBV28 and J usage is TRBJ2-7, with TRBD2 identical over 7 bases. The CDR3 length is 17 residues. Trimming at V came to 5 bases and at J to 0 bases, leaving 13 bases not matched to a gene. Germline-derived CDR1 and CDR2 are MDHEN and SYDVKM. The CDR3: CASSTPGSGRSSYEQYF. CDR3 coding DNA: TGTGCCAGCAGTACCCCAGGTAGCGGGCGGAGCTCCTACGAGCAGTACTTC. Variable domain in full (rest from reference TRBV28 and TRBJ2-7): DVKVTQSSRYLVKRTGEKVFLECVQDMDHENMFWYRQDPGLGLRLIYFSYDVKMKEKGDIPEGYSVSREKKERFSLILESASTNQTSMYLCASSTPGSGRSSYEQYFGPGTRLTVT.

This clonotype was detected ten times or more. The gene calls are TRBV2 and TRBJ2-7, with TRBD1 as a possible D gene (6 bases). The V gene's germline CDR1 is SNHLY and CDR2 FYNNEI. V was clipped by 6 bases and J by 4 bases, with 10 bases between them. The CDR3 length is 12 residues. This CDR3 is CASSRQAYEQYF. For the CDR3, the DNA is TGTGCCAGCAGCCGACAGGCTTACGAGCAGTACTTC.

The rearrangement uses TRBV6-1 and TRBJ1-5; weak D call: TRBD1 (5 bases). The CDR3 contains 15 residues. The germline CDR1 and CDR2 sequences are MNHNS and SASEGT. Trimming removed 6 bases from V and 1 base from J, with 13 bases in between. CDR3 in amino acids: CASRRDLGSNQPQHF. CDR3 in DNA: TGTGCCAGCAGGAGGGACTTGGGGAGCAATCAGCCCCAGCATTTT.

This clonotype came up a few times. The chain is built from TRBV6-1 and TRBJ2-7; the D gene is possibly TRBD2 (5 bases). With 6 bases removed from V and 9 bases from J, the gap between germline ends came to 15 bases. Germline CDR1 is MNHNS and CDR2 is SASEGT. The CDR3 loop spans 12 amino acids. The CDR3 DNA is TGTGCCAGCAGATCGGGGAGCCGAGGGCAGTACTTC. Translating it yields CASRSGSRGQYF.

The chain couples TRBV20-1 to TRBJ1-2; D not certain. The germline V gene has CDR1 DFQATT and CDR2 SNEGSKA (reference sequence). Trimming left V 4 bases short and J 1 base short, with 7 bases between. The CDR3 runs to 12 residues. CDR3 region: CSATTDNYGYTF. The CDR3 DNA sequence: TGCAGTGCTACTACAGATAACTATGGCTACACCTTC.

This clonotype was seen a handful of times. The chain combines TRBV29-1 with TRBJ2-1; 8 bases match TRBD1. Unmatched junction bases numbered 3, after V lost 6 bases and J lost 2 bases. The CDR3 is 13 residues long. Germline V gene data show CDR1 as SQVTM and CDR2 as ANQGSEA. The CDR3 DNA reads TGCAGCGTCCGCAGGGGGCCCTACAATGAGCAGTTCTTC. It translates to CSVRRGPYNEQFF.

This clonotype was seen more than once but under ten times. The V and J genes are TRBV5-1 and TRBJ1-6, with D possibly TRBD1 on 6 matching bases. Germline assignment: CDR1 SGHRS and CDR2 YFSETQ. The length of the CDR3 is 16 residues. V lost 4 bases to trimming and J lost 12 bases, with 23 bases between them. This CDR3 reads CASSPGGDSLAQPLHF. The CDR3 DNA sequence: TGCGCCAGCAGCCCGGGGGGCGACAGCCTGGCCCAACCCCTCCACTTT.

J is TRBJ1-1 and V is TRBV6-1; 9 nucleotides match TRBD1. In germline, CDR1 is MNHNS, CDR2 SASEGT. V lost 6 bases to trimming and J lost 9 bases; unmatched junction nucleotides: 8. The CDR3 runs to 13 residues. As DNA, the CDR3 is TGTGCCAGCAGCCCGACAGGGGGAATCAAAGCTTTCTTT. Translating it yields CASSPTGGIKAFF.

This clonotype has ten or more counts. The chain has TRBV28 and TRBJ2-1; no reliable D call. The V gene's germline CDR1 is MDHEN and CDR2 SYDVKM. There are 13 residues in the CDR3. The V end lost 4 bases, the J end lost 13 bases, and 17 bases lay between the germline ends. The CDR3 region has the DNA TGTGCCAGCAGTTCGCGGTCAACAAGTTCCCAGTTCTTC. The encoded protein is CASSSRSTSSQFF.

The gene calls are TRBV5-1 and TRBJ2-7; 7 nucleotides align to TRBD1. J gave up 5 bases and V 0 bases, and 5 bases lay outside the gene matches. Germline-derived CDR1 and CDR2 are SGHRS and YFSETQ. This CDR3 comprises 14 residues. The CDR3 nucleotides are TGCGCCAGCAGCTTGGGACAGGGCATCAACGAGCAGTACTTC. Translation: CASSLGQGINEQYF.

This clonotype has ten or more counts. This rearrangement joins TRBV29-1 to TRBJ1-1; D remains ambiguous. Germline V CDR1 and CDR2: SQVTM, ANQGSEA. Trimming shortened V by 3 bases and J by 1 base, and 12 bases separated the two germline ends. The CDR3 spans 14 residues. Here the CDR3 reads CSVEVVRGNTEAFF. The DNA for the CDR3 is TGCAGCGTTGAGGTGGTAAGAGGGAACACTGAAGCTTTCTTT. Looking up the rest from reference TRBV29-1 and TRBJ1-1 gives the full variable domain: SAVISQKPSRDICQRGTSLTIQCQVDSQVTMMFWYRQQPGQSLTLIATANQGSEATYESGFVIDKFPISRPNLTFSTLTVSNMSPEDSSIYLCSVEVVRGNTEAFFGQGTRLTVV.

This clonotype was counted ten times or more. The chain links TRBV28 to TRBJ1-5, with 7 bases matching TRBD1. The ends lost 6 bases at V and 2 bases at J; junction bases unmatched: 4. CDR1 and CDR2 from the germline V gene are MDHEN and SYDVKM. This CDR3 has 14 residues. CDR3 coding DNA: TGTGCCAGCAGCCCTGGACAGGGCAATCAGCCCCAGCATTTT. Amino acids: CASSPGQGNQPQHF.

CDR3 amino acids: CATSDQGPSSYNEQFF. The CDR3 DNA reads as TGTGCCACCAGTGATCAGGGGCCGAGCTCCTACAATGAGCAGTTCTTC. This chain links TRBV24-1 with TRBJ2-1; weak D call: TRBD1 (6 bases). The CDR3 totals 16 residues. Trimming left V 3 bases short and J 0 bases short, with 11 bases between. Germline CDR1 reads KGHDR; CDR2 reads SFDVKD.

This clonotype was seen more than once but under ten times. The CDR3 bases are TGTGCCAGCAGACCTCGGAGGGACTTTTCACCCCTCCACTTT. It specifies CASRPRRDFSPLHF. V usage is TRBV27 and J usage is TRBJ1-6; tentatively, D is TRBD1 (5 bases). The germline gives CDR1 MNHEY, CDR2 SMNVEV (reference sequence). The CDR3 spans 14 residues. The V end was cut by 6 bases, the J end by 9 bases, with 15 bases between.

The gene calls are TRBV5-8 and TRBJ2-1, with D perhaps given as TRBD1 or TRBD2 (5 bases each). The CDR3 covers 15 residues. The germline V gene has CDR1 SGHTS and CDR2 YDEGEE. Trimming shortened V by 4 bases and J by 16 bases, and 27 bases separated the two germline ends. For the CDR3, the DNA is TGTGCCAGCAGCGTTTGGGGACGCGATGAGCTAGGCGTTTTCTTC. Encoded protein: CASSVWGRDELGVFF. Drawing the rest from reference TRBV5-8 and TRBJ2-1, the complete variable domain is EAGVTQSPTHLIKTRGQQATLRCSPISGHTSVYWYQQALGLGLQFLLWYDEGEERNRGNFPPRFSGRQFPNYSSELNVNALELEDSALYLCASSVWGRDELGVFFGPGTRLTVL.

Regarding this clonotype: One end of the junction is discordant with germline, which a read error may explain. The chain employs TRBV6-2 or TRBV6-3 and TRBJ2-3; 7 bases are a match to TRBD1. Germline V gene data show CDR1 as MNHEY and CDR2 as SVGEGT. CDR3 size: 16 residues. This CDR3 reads CASSYLGTVGTDAQYF. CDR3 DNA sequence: TGCGCCAGCAGTTACTTGGGGACAGTGGGCACAGATGCGCAGTATTTT.

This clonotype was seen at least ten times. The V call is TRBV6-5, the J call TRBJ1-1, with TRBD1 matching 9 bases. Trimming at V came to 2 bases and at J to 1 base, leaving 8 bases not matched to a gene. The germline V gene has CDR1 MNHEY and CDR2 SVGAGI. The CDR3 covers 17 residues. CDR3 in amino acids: CASSYTGQGRRNTEAFF. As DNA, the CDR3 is TGTGCCAGCAGTTACACCGGACAGGGGAGGAGGAACACTGAAGCTTTCTTT.

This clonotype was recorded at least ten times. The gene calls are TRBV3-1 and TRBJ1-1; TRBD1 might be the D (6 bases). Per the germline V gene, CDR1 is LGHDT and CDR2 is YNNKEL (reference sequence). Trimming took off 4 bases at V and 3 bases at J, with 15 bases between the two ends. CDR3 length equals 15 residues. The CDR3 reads CASSRWGARDTEAFF. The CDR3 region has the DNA TGTGCCAGCAGCCGGTGGGGGGCCCGGGACACTGAAGCTTTCTTT.

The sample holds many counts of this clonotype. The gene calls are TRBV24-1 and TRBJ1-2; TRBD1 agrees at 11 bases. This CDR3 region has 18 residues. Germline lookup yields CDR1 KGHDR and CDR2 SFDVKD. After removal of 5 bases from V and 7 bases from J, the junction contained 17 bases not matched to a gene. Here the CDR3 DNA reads TGTGCCACCAGTGCTTCGGGACAGGGGGACGTCTCCATACGTGGCTACACCTTC. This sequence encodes CATSASGQGDVSIRGYTF.

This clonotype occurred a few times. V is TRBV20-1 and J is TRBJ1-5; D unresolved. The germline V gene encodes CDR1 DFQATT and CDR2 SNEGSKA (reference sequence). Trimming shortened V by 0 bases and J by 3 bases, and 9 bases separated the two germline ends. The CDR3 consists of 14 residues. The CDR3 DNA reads TGCAGTGCTAGAGATCAGAGGGTCAATCAGCCCCAGCATTTT. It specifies CSARDQRVNQPQHF.

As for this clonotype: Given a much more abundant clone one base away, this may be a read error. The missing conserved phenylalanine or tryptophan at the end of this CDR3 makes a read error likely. CDR3 DNA: TGTGCCAGCAGTGAAGGAGCTCCCGGGACTAGCCGGGAGACCCAGTACCTC. Its translation is CASSEGAPGTSRETQYL. The chain has TRBV2 and TRBJ2-1, with 9 bases matching TRBD2. The better agreement between TRBJ2-5 and the DNA end casts doubt on the J call. Per germline, CDR1 SNHLY and CDR2 FYNNEI. This CDR3 is 17 amino acids long.

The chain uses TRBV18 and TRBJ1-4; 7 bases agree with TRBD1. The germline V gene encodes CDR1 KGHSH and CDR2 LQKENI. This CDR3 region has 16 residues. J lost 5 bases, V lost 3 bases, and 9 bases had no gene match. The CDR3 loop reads CASSPAGQTVNEKLFF. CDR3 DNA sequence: TGTGCCAGCTCACCTGCGGGACAGACCGTAAATGAAAAACTGTTTTTT.

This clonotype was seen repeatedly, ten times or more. CDR3 amino acids: CSALPPRESYNEQFF. The CDR3 DNA follows: TGCAGTGCTCTTCCCCCGCGGGAGTCCTACAATGAGCAGTTCTTC. The rearrangement links TRBV20-1 to TRBJ2-1; 7 positions match TRBD2. Germline CDR1 is DFQATT and CDR2 is SNEGSKA (reference sequence). The CDR3 has 15 residues. V trimming: 5 bases; J trimming: 1 base; junction bases outside the gene matches: 8.

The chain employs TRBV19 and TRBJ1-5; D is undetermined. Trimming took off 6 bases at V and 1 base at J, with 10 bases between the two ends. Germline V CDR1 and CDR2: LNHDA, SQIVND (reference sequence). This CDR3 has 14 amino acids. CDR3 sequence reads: CASSAGPSNQPQHF. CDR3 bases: TGTGCCAGTAGCGCAGGCCCGAGCAATCAGCCCCAGCATTTT.

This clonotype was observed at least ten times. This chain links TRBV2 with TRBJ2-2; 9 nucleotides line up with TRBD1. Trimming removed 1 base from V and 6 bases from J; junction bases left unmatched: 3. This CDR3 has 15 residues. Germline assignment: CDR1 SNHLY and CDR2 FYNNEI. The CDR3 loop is CASSEGRTGAGELFF. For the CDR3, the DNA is TGTGCCAGCAGTGAAGGGAGGACAGGGGCCGGGGAGCTGTTTTTT. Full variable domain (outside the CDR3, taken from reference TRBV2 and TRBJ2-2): EPEVTQTPSHQVTQMGQEVILRCVPISNHLYFYWYRQILGQKVEFLVSFYNNEISEKSEIFDDQFSVERPDGSNFTLKIRSTKLEDSAMYFCASSEGRTGAGELFFGEGSRLTVL.

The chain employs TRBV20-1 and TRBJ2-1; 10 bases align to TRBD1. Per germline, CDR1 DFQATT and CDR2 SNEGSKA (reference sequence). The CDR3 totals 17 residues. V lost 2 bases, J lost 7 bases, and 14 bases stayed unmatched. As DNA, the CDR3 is TGCAGTGCTAGACCAAACCTTGCGGGACAGGGGTGGAATGAGCAGTTCTTC. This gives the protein CSARPNLAGQGWNEQFF.

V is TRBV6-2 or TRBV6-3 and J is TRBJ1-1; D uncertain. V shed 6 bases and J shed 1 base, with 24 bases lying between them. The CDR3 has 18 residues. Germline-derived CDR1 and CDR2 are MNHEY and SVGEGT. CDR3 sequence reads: CASRRLRGAEEANTEAFF. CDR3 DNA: TGTGCCAGCAGGCGGTTACGGGGAGCAGAGGAGGCGAACACTGAAGCTTTCTTT.